The clone carrying this T cell receptor (beta chain) has more than one count but fewer than ten. TCR beta CDR3 regions were amplified from RNA. HTBI primers were the set used in a first-round RT-PCR of the TCR CDR3. TCRdb analysed the multiplex PCR reads with MiXCR anew, one entry per CDR3 protein. The table includes more than 500,000 distinct CDR3 sequences, roughly 45% detected once. The sample originates from a study of T cells in Graves' hyperthyroidism and ophthalmopathy. Germline CDR1 is LGHDT and CDR2 is YNNKEL (reference sequence). The V end was cut by 2 bases, the J end by 0 bases, with 10 bases between. This CDR3 contains 15 residues.

The receptor's source is an adult woman with Graves' disease, either hyperthyroidism or ophthalmopathy (not recorded which). The material sequenced was peripheral blood or thyroid tissue (not recorded which). This chain links TRBV3-1 with TRBJ1-1; D might be TRBD1 (5 bases). Here the CDR3 reads CASSQLARVNTEAFF. The CDR3 DNA reads as TGTGCCAGCAGCCAATTGGCCAGGGTGAACACTGAAGCTTTCTTT. The variable domain in full, completed from reference TRBV3-1 and TRBJ1-1, reads DTAVSQTPKYLVTQMGNDKSIKCEQNLGHDTMYWYKQDSKKFLKIMFSYNNKELIINETVPNRFSPKSPDKAHLNLHINSLELGDSAVYFCASSQLARVNTEAFFGQGTRLTVV.